Listed here are 17 T cell receptor beta chains from one sample, sequenced in a study of control samples from healthy donors and cancer patients. Only in-frame clones appear in the TCRdb table, and some are missing; sequencing was by immunoSEQ multiplex PCR. The table lists about 120,000 clones, about 93% of them singletons, with approximately 2.5% in the top ten. Sequencing was done on a sample of blood. Receptor source: a man in his thirties or forties in good health.

This chain joins TRBV5-5 and TRBJ1-1; D gene unclear. The V end lost 3 bases, the J end lost 0 bases, and 18 bases lay between the germline ends. The CDR3 loop spans 17 amino acids. The germline V gene has CDR1 SGHKS and CDR2 YYEKEE (reference sequence). The CDR3 nucleotides are TGTGCCAGCAGCTACGGGCGTTCACGGGATTTGAACACTGAAGCTTTCTTT. It specifies CASSYGRSRDLNTEAFF.

This chain links TRBV11-2 with TRBJ2-5; the D gene is possibly TRBD2 (6 bases). The germline V gene encodes CDR1 SGHAT and CDR2 FQNNGV. The V and J ends lost 4 bases and 6 bases respectively, with 18 bases between them. The CDR3 has 15 residues. CDR3 sequence reads: CASSSGDRIRKTQYF. The DNA of the CDR3 is TGTGCCAGCAGCTCGGGGGACCGGATACGTAAGACCCAGTACTTC.

This chain links TRBV10-3 with TRBJ2-3, with 14 nucleotides matching TRBD2. Trimming at V came to 3 bases and at J to 2 bases, leaving 7 bases not matched to a gene. Germline CDR1 reads ENHRY; CDR2 reads SYGVKD. The CDR3 runs to 18 residues. Here the CDR3 DNA reads TGTGCCATCAGTGACAACCGACTAGCGGGGGGGGTCACAGATACGCAGTATTTT. Protein product: CAISDNRLAGGVTDTQYF.

The chain uses TRBV28 and TRBJ2-1, with D possibly matching TRBD1 (6 bases). Trimming took off 5 bases at V and 1 base at J, with 15 bases between the two ends. The V gene's germline CDR1 is MDHEN and CDR2 SYDVKM. The CDR3 consists of 16 residues. In DNA form, the CDR3 reads TGTGCCAGCAGTGATACAGGGTCCTGGTCCTACAATGAGCAGTTCTTC. It specifies CASSDTGSWSYNEQFF.

The genes are TRBV29-1 and TRBJ1-3; TRBD1 aligns across 12 bases. Germline values: CDR1 SQVTM, CDR2 ANQGSEA. Losses at the gene ends were 2 bases for V and 6 bases for J; bases not matched to a gene: 5. The CDR3 contains 15 residues. The CDR3 loop reads CSVEYRGQGANTIYF. CDR3 coding DNA: TGCAGCGTTGAATATAGGGGACAGGGGGCAAACACCATATATTTT. Using reference TRBV29-1 and TRBJ1-3 for the parts outside the CDR3, the full variable domain is SAVISQKPSRDICQRGTSLTIQCQVDSQVTMMFWYRQQPGQSLTLIATANQGSEATYESGFVIDKFPISRPNLTFSTLTVSNMSPEDSSIYLCSVEYRGQGANTIYFGEGSWLTVV.

The rearrangement links TRBV3-1 (or the pseudogene TRBV3-2) to TRBJ1-5, with 8 nucleotides matching TRBD1. Germline CDR1 is LGHDT and CDR2 is YNNKEL (reference sequence). There are 14 residues in the CDR3. V shed 0 bases and J 5 bases; nucleotides not matched to a gene: 0. CDR3 in amino acids: CASSQETGDQPQHF. In DNA form, the CDR3 reads TGTGCCAGCAGCCAAGAGACAGGGGATCAGCCCCAGCATTTT.

Only one count was recorded for this clone. This chain uses TRBV5-4 with TRBJ2-2, with D perhaps TRBD2 (7 bases). The V end lost 4 bases, the J end lost 5 bases, and 18 bases lay between the germline ends. Germline CDR1 is SGHNT and CDR2 is YYREEE (reference sequence). This CDR3 is built from 16 residues. Here the CDR3 reads CASSPSGGAGTGELFF. CDR3 coding DNA: TGTGCCAGCAGCCCTTCTGGGGGGGCGGGAACCGGGGAGCTGTTTTTT.

The chain's CDR3 is CASSVAEGRAPLNYGYTF. CDR3 DNA: TGTGCCAGCAGCGTAGCTGAGGGGAGGGCACCGCTGAACTATGGCTACACCTTC. The J gene is TRBJ1-2, the V gene TRBV9; a weak D match, TRBD1 (5 bases). This CDR3 is built from 18 residues. CDR1 and CDR2 (germline): SGDLS, YYNGEE. V lost 0 bases, J lost 2 bases, and 20 bases lay in between.

This clone was found a few times. The chain employs TRBV20-1 and TRBJ2-7; TRBD1 matches at 8 bases. The germline CDR1 and CDR2 sequences are DFQATT and SNEGSKA (reference sequence). CDR3 length: 13 residues. The junction had 6 bases not matched to a gene; V was cut back by 3 bases and J by 5 bases. For the CDR3, the DNA is TGCAGTGCTAGTAAGACGACAGGGGACGAGCAGTACTTC. It is translated as CSASKTTGDEQYF.

The V gene is TRBV5-6, the J gene TRBJ2-7; tentative D call: TRBD1 (6 bases). The CDR3 contains 15 residues. With 0 bases removed from V and 5 bases from J, the gap between germline ends came to 15 bases. The germline V gene has CDR1 SGHDT and CDR2 YYEEEE. CDR3 sequence (DNA): TGTGCCAGCAGCTTGGTGGGGGCTAGCTTTAACGAGCAGTACGTC. Translation: CASSLVGASFNEQYV.

The count of this clone is one. The chain carries TRBV6-5 and TRBJ1-4; D is undetermined. The CDR3 covers 15 residues. Germline CDR1 is MNHEY and CDR2 is SVGAGI. Trimming cost V 5 bases and J 3 bases, with 13 bases left between them. This chain's CDR3 is CASSTNWWSNEKLFF. CDR3 DNA sequence: TGTGCCAGCAGTACAAACTGGTGGTCTAATGAAAAACTGTTTTTT.

The chain combines TRBV20-1 with TRBJ2-7; D is unclear. This CDR3 is built from 13 residues. V was clipped by 3 bases and J by 0 bases, with 9 bases between them. The V gene's germline CDR1 is DFQATT and CDR2 SNEGSKA (reference sequence). CDR3 coding DNA: TGCAGTGCTAGTGATCTGGCCTCCTACGAGCAGTACGTC. As protein: CSASDLASYEQYV.

This rearrangement joins TRBV7-9 to TRBJ2-1, with D perhaps matching TRBD1 (6 bases). Germline V gene sequence: CDR1 SEHNR, CDR2 FQNEAQ (reference sequence). V gave up 7 bases and J gave up 3 bases, with 16 bases separating them. The length of the CDR3 is 15 residues. The CDR3 DNA is TGTGCCAGCACCGAACAGGGTGAAGGCTACAATGAGCAGTTCTTC. Protein product: CASTEQGEGYNEQFF.

The genes are TRBV19 and TRBJ2-1, with TRBD2 identical over 7 bases. V was clipped by 3 bases and J by 3 bases; unmatched bases: 5. CDR3 size: 15 residues. The V gene's germline CDR1 is LNHDA and CDR2 SQIVND (reference sequence). CDR3 nucleotides: TGTGCCAGTAGTATTCCTCCGGGAGGCTACAATGAGCAGTTCTTC. Its protein is CASSIPPGGYNEQFF.

This chain uses TRBV5-5 with TRBJ2-7; D is possibly TRBD1 (5 bases). CDR1 and CDR2 (germline): SGHKS, YYEKEE (reference sequence). The CDR3 extends over 14 amino acids. Trimming stripped 1 base from V and 3 bases from J, with 11 bases between. The CDR3 region has the DNA TGTGCCAGCAGCTTGATATCGGACATCTACGAGCAGTACTTC. Protein sequence: CASSLISDIYEQYF.

This sequence joins TRBV7-9 and TRBJ1-4, with 9 bases aligning to TRBD1. Unmatched junction bases numbered 18, after V lost 5 bases and J lost 8 bases. The CDR3 has 18 residues. CDR1 SEHNR and CDR2 FQNEAQ come from the germline V gene (reference sequence). CDR3 sequence reads: CASSRDTGGRGWIEKLFF. CDR3 nucleotide sequence: TGTGCCAGCAGCCGCGACACAGGGGGCAGAGGCTGGATCGAAAAACTGTTTTTT.

The chain carries TRBV7-9 and TRBJ2-3, with D possibly being TRBD1 or TRBD2 (7 bases each). Germline CDR1 SEHNR, CDR2 FQNEAQ (reference sequence). Trimming took off 1 base at V and 6 bases at J, with 11 bases between the two ends. There are 14 residues in the CDR3. The CDR3 DNA reads as TGTGCCAGCAGCTTAGACAGGGGAGGGGATACGCAGTATTTT. Encoded protein: CASSLDRGGDTQYF.